What follows is one T cell receptor beta chain and its context. The PCR was carried out with 60 Vbeta primers and 13 Jbeta primers. This table comes from immunoSEQ multiplex PCR, and its TCRdb copy is limited to in-frame clones, with some not included. This table holds around 130,000 clones, 82% found once. Those who donated were healthy bone marrow donors. The data stem from a study of cytomegalovirus exposure and HLA in healthy donors. Looked up from germline, CDR1 is SGHRS and CDR2 is YFSETQ. This CDR3 has 15 residues. V gave up 1 base and J gave up 3 bases; unmatched junction bases: 3. Sequenced: PBMCs. The sequence came from a boy aged 2 to 10 in good health and CMV-seronegative. The chain combines TRBV5-1 with TRBJ2-2; the match to TRBD1 covers 7 bases. The CDR3 DNA reads TGCGCCAGCAGCTTGTATGACAGGGACACCGGGGAGCTGTTTTTT. Translation gives CASSLYDRDTGELFF.